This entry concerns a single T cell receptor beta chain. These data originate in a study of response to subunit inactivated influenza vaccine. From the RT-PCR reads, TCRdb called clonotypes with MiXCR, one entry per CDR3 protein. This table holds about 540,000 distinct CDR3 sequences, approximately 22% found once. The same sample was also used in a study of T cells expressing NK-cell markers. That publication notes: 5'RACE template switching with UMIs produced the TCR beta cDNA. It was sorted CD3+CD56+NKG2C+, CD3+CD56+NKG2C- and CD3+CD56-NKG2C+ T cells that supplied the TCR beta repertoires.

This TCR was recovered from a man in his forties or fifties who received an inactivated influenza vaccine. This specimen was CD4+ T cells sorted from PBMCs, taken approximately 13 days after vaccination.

Here the CDR3 DNA reads TGTGCCAGCACCGACGGTGCAGGTTGGAAGCAGCCCCAGCATTTT. Its protein is CASTDGAGWKQPQHF. The chain is built from TRBV6-1 and TRBJ1-5; the D is unclear. CDR3 length equals 15 residues. V lost 7 bases to trimming and J lost 7 bases, with 20 bases between them. The germline V gene has CDR1 MNHNS and CDR2 SASEGT.